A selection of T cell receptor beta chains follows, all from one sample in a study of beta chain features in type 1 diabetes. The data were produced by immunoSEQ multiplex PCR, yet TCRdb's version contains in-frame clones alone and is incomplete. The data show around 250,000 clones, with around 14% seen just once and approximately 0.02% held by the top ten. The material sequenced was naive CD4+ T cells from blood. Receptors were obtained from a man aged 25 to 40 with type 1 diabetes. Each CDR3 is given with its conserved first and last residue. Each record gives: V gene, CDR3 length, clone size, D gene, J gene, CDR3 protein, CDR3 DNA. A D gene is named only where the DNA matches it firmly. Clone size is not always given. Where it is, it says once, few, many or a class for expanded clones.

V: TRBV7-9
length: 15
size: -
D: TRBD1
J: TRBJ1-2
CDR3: CASSLAGRGPYGYTF
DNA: TGTGCCAGCAGCTTAGCAGGCAGGGGGCCCTATGGCTACACCTTC

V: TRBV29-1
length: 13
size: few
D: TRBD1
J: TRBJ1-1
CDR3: CSVVDRVDTEAFF
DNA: TGCAGCGTCGTCGACAGGGTGGACACTGAAGCTTTCTTT

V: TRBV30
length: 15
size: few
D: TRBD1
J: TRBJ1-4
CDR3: CAWSVRRTGDEKLFF
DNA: TGTGCCTGGAGTGTACGGAGGACAGGGGACGAAAAACTGTTTTTT

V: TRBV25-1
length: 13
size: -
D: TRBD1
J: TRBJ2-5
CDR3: CASSDGTGETQYF
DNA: TGTGCCAGCAGTGATGGGACAGGAGAGACCCAGTACTTC

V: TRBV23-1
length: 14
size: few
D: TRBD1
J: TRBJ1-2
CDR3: CASRKTGCRYGYTF
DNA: TGCGCCAGCAGGAAGACAGGGTGCCGCTATGGCTACACCTTC

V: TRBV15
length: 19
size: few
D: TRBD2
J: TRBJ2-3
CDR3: CATSSPGTSGGFGTDTQYF
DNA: TGTGCCACCAGCTCCCCCGGGACTAGCGGGGGATTTGGCACAGATACGCAGTATTTT

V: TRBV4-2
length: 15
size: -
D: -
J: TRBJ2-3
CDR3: CASSQDPGSTDTQYF
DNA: TGTGCCAGCAGCCAAGACCCCGGGAGTACAGATACGCAGTATTTT

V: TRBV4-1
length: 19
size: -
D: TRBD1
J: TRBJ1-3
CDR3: CASSQGLARGRRQGNTIYF
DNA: TGCGCCAGCAGCCAAGGACTGGCCAGGGGGCGCCGGCAGGGAAACACCATATATTTT

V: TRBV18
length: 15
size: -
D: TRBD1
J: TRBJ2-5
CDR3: CASSPPGQAQETQYF
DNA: TGTGCCAGCTCACCACCGGGACAGGCCCAAGAGACCCAGTACTTC

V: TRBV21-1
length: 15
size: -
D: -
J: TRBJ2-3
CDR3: CASSKEGQGTDTQYF
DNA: TGTGCCAGCAGCAAAGAGGGACAGGGGACAGATACGCAGTATTTT

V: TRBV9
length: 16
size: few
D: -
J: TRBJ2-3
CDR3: CASSVVGGGTQSTQYF
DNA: TGTGCCAGCAGCGTAGTGGGTGGCGGGACGCAGAGTACGCAGTATTTT

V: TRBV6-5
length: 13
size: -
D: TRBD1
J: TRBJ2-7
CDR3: CASSRQGSYEQYF
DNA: TGTGCCAGCAGTAGACAGGGTTCCTACGAGCAGTACTTC

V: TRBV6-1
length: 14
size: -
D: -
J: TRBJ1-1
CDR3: CASSDGRENTEAFF
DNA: TGTGCCAGCAGTGATGGACGGGAGAACACTGAAGCTTTCTTT

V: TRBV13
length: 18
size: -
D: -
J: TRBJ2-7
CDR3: CASSSRVSWSNATYEQYF
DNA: TGTGCCAGCAGCTCCAGGGTGTCTTGGTCAAACGCCACCTACGAGCAGTACTTC

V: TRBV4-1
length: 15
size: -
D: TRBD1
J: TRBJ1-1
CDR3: CASSQPGQGNTEAFF
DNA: TGCGCCAGCAGCCAACCGGGACAGGGGAACACTGAAGCTTTCTTT

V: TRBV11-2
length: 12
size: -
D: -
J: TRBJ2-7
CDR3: CASTGSTYEQYF
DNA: TGTGCCAGTACAGGTTCAACCTACGAGCAGTACTTC

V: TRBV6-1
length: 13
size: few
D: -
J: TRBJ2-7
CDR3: CAARQGGAYEQYF
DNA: TGTGCCGCCCGGCAGGGAGGTGCCTACGAGCAGTACTTC

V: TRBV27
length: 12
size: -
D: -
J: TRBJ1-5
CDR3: CASSSPPGSQHF
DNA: TGTGCCAGCAGCTCACCGCCAGGGTCCCAGCATTTT

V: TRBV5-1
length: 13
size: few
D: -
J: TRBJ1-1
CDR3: CASSLDGYTEAFF
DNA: TGCGCCAGCAGCTTGGATGGCTACACTGAAGCTTTCTTT

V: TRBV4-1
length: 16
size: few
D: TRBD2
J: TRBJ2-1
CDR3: CASSQIAGDSYNEQFF
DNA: TGCGCCAGCAGCCAGATAGCGGGAGATTCCTACAATGAGCAGTTCTTC

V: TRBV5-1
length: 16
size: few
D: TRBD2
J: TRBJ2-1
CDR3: CASSLSTSGGASEQFF
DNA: TGCGCCAGCAGCTTGTCTACTAGCGGGGGGGCGTCGGAGCAGTTCTTC

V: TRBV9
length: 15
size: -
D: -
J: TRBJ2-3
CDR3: CASSVGGGEQDTQYF
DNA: TGTGCCAGCAGCGTAGGTGGAGGGGAACAAGATACGCAGTATTTT

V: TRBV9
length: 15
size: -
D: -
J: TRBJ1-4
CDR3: CASSVMGGVDEKLFF
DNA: TGTGCCAGCAGCGTAATGGGGGGAGTAGATGAAAAACTGTTTTTT

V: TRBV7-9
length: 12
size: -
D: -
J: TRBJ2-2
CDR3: CVSSSGTGELFF
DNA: TGTGTCAGCAGCTCGGGCACCGGGGAGCTGTTTTTT

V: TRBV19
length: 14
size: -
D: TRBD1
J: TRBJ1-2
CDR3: CASSIVEGARGYTF
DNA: TGTGCCAGTAGTATAGTGGAGGGGGCTCGTGGCTACACCTTC

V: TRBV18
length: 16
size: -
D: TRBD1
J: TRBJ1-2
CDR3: CASSPNTGQGNYGYTF
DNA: TGTGCCAGCTCACCAAATACGGGACAGGGGAACTATGGCTACACCTTC

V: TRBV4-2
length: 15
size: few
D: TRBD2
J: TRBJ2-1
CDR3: CASSRMGGDYNEQFF
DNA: TGTGCCAGCAGCCGGATGGGGGGGGATTACAATGAGCAGTTCTTC

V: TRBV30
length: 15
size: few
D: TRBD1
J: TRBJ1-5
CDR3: CAWSVRGQQNQPQHF
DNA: TGTGCCTGGAGTGTTAGGGGACAGCAAAATCAGCCCCAGCATTTT

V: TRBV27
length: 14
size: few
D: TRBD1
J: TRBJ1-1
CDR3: CASRRDRANTEAFF
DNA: TGTGCCAGCAGGAGAGACAGGGCGAACACTGAAGCTTTCTTT